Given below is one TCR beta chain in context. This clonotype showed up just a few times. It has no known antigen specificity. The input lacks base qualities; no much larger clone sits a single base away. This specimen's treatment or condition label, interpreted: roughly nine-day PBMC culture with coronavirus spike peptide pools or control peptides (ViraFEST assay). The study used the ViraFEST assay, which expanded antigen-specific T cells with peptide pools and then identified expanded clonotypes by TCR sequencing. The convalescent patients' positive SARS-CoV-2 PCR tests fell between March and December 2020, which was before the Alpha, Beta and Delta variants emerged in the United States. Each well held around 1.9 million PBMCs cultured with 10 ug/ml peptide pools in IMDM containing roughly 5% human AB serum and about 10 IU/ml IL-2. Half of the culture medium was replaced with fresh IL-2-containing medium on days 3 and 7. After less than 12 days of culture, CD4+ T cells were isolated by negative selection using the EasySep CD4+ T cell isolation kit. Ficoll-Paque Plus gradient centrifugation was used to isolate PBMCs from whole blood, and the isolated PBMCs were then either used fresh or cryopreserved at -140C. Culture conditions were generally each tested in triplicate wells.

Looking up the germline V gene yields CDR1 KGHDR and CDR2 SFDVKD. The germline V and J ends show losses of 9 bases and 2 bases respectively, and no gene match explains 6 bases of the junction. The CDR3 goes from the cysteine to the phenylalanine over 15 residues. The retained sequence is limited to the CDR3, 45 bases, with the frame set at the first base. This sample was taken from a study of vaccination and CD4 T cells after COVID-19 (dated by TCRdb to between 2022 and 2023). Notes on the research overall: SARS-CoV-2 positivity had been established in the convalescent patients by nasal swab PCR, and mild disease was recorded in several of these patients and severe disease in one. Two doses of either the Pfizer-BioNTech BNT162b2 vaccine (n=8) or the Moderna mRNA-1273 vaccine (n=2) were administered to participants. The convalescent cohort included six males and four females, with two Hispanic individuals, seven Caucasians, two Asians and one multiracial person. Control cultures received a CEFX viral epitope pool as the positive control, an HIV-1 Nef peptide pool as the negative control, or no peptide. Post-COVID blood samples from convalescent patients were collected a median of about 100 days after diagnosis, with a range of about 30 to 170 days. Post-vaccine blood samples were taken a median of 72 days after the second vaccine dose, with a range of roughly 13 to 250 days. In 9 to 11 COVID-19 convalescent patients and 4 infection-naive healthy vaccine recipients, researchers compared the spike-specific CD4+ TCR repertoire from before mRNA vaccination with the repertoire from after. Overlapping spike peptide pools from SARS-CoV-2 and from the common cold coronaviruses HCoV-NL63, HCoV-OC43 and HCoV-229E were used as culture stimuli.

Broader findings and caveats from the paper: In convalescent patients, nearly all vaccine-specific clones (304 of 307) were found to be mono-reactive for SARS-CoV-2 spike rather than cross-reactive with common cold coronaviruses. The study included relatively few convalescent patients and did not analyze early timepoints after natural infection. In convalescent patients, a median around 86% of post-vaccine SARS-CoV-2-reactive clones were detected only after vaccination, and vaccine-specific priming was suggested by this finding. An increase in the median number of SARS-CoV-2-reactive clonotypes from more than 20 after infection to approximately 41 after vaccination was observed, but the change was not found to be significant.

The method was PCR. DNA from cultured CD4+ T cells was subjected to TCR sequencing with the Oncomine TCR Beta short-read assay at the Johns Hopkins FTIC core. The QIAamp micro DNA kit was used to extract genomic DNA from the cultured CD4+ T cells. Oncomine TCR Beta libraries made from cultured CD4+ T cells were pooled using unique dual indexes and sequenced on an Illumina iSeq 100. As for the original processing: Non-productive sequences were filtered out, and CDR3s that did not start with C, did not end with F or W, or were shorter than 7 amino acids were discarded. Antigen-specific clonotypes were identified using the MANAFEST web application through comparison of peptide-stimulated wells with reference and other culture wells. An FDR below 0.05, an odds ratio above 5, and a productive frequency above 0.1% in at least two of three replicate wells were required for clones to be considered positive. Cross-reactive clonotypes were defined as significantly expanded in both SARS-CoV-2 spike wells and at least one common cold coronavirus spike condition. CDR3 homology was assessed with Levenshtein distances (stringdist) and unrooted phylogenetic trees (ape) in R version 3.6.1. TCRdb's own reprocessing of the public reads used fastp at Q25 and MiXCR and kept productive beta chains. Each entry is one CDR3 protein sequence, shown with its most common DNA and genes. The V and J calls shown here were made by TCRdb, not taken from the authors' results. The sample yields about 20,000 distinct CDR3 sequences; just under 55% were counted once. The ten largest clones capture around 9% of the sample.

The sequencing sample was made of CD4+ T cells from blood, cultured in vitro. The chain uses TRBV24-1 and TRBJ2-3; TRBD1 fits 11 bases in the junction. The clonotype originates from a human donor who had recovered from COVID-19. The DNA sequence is TGTGCCACCGGACAGGGGGCGCGAAACACAGATACGCAGTATTTT. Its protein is CATGQGARNTDTQYF.